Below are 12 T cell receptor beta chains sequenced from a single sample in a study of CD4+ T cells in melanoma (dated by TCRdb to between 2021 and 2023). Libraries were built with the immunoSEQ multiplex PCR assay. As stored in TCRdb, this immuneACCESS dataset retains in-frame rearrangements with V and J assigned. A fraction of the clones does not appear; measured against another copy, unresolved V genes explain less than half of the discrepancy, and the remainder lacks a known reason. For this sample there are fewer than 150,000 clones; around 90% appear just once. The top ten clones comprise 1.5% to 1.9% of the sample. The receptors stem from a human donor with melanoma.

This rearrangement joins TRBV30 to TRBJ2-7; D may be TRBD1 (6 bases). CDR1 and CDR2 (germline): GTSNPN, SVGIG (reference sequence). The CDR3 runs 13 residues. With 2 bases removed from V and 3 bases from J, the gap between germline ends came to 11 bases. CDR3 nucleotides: TGTGCCTGGAGTTATGGGGGCGGCTACGAGCAGTACTTC. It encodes CAWSYGGGYEQYF. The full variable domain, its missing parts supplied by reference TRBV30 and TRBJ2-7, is SQTIHQWPATLVQPVGSPLSLECTVEGTSNPNLYWYRQAAGRGLQLLFYSVGIGQISSEVPQNLSASRPQDRQFILSSKKLLLSDSGFYLCAWSYGGGYEQYFGPGTRLTVT.

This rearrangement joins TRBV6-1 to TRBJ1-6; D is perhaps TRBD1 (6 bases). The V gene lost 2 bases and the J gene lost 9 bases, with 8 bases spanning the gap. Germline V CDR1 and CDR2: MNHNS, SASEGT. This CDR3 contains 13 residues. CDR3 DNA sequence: TGTGCCAGCAGTGAATACAGGGTTTCACCCCTCCACTTT. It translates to CASSEYRVSPLHF.

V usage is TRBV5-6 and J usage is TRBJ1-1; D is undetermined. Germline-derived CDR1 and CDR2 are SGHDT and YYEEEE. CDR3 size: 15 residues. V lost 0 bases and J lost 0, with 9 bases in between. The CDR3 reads CASSLGARMNTEAFF. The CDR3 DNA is TGTGCCAGCAGCTTGGGGGCGCGAATGAACACTGAAGCTTTCTTT.

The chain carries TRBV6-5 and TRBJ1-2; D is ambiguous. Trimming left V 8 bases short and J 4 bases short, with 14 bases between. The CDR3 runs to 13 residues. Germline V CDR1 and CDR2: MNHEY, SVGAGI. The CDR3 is CASSLRERYGYTF. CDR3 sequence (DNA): TGTGCCAGCTCTCTTCGTGAGCGCTATGGCTACACCTTC.

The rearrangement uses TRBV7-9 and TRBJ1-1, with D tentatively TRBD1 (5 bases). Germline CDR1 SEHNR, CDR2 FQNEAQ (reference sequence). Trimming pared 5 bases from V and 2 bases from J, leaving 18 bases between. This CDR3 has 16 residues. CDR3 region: CASSPRVGVINTEAFF. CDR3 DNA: TGTGCCAGCAGCCCCCGGGTAGGGGTGATAAACACTGAAGCTTTCTTT.

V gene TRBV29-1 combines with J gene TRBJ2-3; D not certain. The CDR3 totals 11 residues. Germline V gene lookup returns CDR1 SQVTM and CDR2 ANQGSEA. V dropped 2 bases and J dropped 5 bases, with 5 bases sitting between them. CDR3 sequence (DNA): TGCAGCGTTGAACAGGTAGATACGCAGTATTTT. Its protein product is CSVEQVDTQYF.

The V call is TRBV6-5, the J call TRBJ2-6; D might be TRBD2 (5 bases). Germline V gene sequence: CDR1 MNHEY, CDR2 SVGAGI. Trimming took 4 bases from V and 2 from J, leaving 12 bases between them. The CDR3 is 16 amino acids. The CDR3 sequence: CASSSLSGAGANVLTF. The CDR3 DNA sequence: TGTGCCAGCAGTTCCCTTTCCGGGGCTGGGGCCAACGTCCTGACTTTC.

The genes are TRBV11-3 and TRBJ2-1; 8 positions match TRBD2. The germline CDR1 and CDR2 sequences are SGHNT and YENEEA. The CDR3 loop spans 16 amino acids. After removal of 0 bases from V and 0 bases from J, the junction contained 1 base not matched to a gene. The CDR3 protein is CASSLDGGASYNEQFF. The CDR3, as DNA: TGTGCCAGCAGCTTAGACGGGGGGGCCTCCTACAATGAGCAGTTCTTC. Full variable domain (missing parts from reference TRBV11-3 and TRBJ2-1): EAGVVQSPRYKIIEKKQPVAFWCNPISGHNTLYWYLQNLGQGPELLIRYENEEAVDDSQLPKDRFSAERLKGVDSTLKIQPAELGDSAVYLCASSLDGGASYNEQFFGPGTRLTVL.

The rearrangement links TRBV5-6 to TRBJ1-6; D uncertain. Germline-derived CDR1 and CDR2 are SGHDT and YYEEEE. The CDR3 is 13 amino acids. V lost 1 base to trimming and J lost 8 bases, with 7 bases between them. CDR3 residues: CASSLYTYSPLHF. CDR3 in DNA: TGTGCCAGCAGCTTGTACACGTATTCACCCCTCCACTTT.

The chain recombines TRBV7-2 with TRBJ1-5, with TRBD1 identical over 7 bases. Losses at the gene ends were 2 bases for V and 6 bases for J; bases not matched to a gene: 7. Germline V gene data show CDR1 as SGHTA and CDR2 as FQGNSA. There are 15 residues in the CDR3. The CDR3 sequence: CASSLQTGAGQPQHF. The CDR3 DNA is TGTGCCAGCAGCTTACAAACAGGGGCCGGTCAGCCCCAGCATTTT.

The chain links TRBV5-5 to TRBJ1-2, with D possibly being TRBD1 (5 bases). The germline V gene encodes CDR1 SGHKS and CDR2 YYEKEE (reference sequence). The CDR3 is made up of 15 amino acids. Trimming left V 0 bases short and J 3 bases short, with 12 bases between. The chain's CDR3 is CASSLGRAVDYGYTF. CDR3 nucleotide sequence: TGTGCCAGCAGCTTGGGCAGGGCCGTAGACTATGGCTACACCTTC.

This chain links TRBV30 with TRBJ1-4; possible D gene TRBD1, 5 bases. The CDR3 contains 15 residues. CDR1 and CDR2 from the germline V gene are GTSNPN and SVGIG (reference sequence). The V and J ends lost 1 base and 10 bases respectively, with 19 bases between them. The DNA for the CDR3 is TGTGCCTGGAGTGATATGACGGGACCTAGTGGAAAACTGTTTTTT. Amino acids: CAWSDMTGPSGKLFF. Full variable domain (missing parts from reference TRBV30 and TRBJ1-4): SQTIHQWPATLVQPVGSPLSLECTVEGTSNPNLYWYRQAAGRGLQLLFYSVGIGQISSEVPQNLSASRPQDRQFILSSKKLLLSDSGFYLCAWSDMTGPSGKLFFGSGTQLSVL.